The 27 T cell receptor beta chains reported below all come from one sample, sequenced in a study of blood T cell repertoires in COVID-19 (dated by TCRdb to 2019 to 2021). The method behind the library was the immunoSEQ multiplex PCR assay. The immuneACCESS repertoire file appears here via TCRdb, limited to in-frame rearrangements. These files lack a portion of the clones; in checked studies, under half of the deficit traces to unresolved V genes, and the cause of the others is not known. Here the sample has some 220,000 clones; around 85% occur a single time. 3.1% of the sample goes to the ten largest clones. Sequenced: PBMCs or T cells enriched from blood (not recorded which). The receptors come from a woman between 45 and 60 years old in a cohort exposed to, infected with or recovered from COVID-19 (not recorded which).

The chain carries TRBV28 and TRBJ1-2, with D uncertain. In germline, CDR1 is MDHEN, CDR2 SYDVKM. Trimming stripped 3 bases from V and 4 bases from J, with 6 bases between. The CDR3 extends over 12 amino acids. The CDR3 region has the DNA TGTGCCAGCAGTTTCGGGAGCTATGGCTACACCTTC. Amino acid sequence: CASSFGSYGYTF.

The genes are TRBV7-2 and TRBJ1-1; 10 bases are shared with TRBD1. The CDR3 covers 18 residues. The germline V gene encodes CDR1 SGHTA and CDR2 FQGNSA. Trimming cost V 0 bases and J 0 bases; bases outside gene matches: 7. DNA of the CDR3: TGTGCCAGCAGCTTAGCGGGACAGGGGCGCAAGATGAACACTGAAGCTTTCTTT. The encoded protein is CASSLAGQGRKMNTEAFF.

DNA for the CDR3: TGCAGTGCGCAGACTGAAGCTTTCTTT. Its protein is CSAQTEAFF. The chain is built from TRBV20-1 and TRBJ1-1; D unclear. The germline V gene has CDR1 DFQATT and CDR2 SNEGSKA (reference sequence). There are 9 residues in the CDR3. Trimming left V 6 bases short and J 5 bases short, with 4 bases between.

This chain links TRBV25-1 with TRBJ2-3; possibly TRBD1 for D (6 bases). Looked up from germline, CDR1 is MGHDK and CDR2 is SYGVNS. V shed 2 bases and J shed 3 bases, with 15 bases lying between them. The CDR3 extends over 16 amino acids. The CDR3 is CASSEITGKRTDTQYF. CDR3 sequence (DNA): TGTGCCAGCAGTGAAATCACAGGGAAACGGACAGATACGCAGTATTTT.

V gene TRBV7-9 combines with J gene TRBJ1-5; D perhaps matches TRBD1 (5 bases). V lost 1 base to trimming and J lost 6 bases, with 13 bases between them. The CDR3 is 15 residues long. Germline assignment: CDR1 SEHNR and CDR2 FQNEAQ (reference sequence). The CDR3 sequence: CASSLGGRRGQPQHF. CDR3 bases: TGTGCCAGCAGCTTAGGAGGCAGGAGGGGTCAGCCCCAGCATTTT.

V usage is TRBV2 and J usage is TRBJ1-1, with D unclear. CDR3 size: 13 residues. Germline V CDR1 and CDR2: SNHLY, FYNNEI. V was pared by 4 bases and J by 2 bases, with 8 bases between. The CDR3 DNA follows: TGTGCCAGCAGTGTAGAGTTTAACACTGAAGCTTTCTTT. As protein: CASSVEFNTEAFF.

The chain employs TRBV7-2 and TRBJ2-7; no reliable D call. V was cut by 5 bases and J by 5 bases, with 10 bases left in between. Germline V gene sequence: CDR1 SGHTA, CDR2 FQGNSA. The CDR3 contains 12 residues. The CDR3 region is CASSRVTHEQYF. CDR3 in DNA: TGTGCCAGCAGCCGAGTCACCCACGAGCAGTACTTC. The full variable domain, with the rest looked up from reference TRBV7-2 and TRBJ2-7, is GAGVSQSPSNKVTEKGKDVELRCDPISGHTALYWYRQSLGQGLEFLIYFQGNSAPDKSGLPSDRFSAERTGGSVSTLTIQRTQQEDSAVYLCASSRVTHEQYFGPGTRLTVT.

The chain employs TRBV6-5 and TRBJ1-2; D gene unclear. The CDR3 loop spans 15 amino acids. Germline V gene lookup returns CDR1 MNHEY and CDR2 SVGAGI. V dropped 2 bases and J dropped 8 bases, with 18 bases sitting between them. CDR3 nucleotide sequence: TGTGCCAGCAGTTACACGACTTCTGGGTCGTGGGGCTACACCTTC. This sequence encodes CASSYTTSGSWGYTF.

The CDR3 region is CASSAGAGDAYEQYF. In DNA, the CDR3 is TGTGCCAGCAGCGCCGGGGCAGGGGACGCCTACGAGCAGTACTTC. This chain links TRBV9 with TRBJ2-7; D is perhaps TRBD1 (6 bases). Trimming stripped 3 bases from V and 2 bases from J, with 15 bases between. This CDR3 region has 15 residues. The germline gives CDR1 SGDLS, CDR2 YYNGEE.

The chain employs TRBV28 and TRBJ1-5; the D gene is possibly TRBD1 (5 bases). The CDR3 has 13 residues. Germline lookup yields CDR1 MDHEN and CDR2 SYDVKM. V was shortened by 10 bases and J by 0 bases, with 10 bases between the two germline ends. The CDR3 is CATLRDSNQPQHF. The CDR3 nucleotides are TGTGCCACACTCAGGGATAGCAATCAGCCCCAGCATTTT. The full variable domain, completed using reference TRBV28 and TRBJ1-5, is DVKVTQSSRYLVKRTGEKVFLECVQDMDHENMFWYRQDPGLGLRLIYFSYDVKMKEKGDIPEGYSVSREKKERFSLILESASTNQTSMYLCATLRDSNQPQHFGDGTRLSIL.

This clone was counted a single time. The chain employs TRBV7-8 and TRBJ1-5; 8 bases map to TRBD1. The CDR3 sequence is 14 residues long. The germline V gene encodes CDR1 SGHVS and CDR2 FQNEAQ. The J segment lost 7 bases and the V segment lost 4 bases, leaving 6 bases of the junction unmatched. DNA for the CDR3: TGTGCCAGCAGCTACACAGGGGGGGGGCAGCCCCAGCATTTT. This codes for CASSYTGGGQPQHF. The variable domain in full, with the rest retrieved from reference TRBV7-8 and TRBJ1-5, is GAGVSQSPRYKVAKRGQDVALRCDPISGHVSLFWYQQALGQGPEFLTYFQNEAQLDKSGLPSDRFFAERPEGSVSTLKIQRTQQEDSAVYLCASSYTGGGQPQHFGDGTRLSIL.

The V call is TRBV5-1, the J call TRBJ1-6, with D tentatively TRBD1 (5 bases). Trimming shortened V by 1 base and J by 8 bases, and 10 bases separated the two germline ends. The germline V gene encodes CDR1 SGHRS and CDR2 YFSETQ. There are 14 residues in the CDR3. In DNA, the CDR3 is TGCGCCAGCAGCTTGAGGCAGGGTGATTCACCCCTCCACTTT. Protein product: CASSLRQGDSPLHF. Supplemented by reference TRBV5-1 and TRBJ1-6, the full variable domain reads KAGVTQTPRYLIKTRGQQVTLSCSPISGHRSVSWYQQTPGQGLQFLFEYFSETQRNKGNFPGRFSGRQFSNSRSEMNVSTLELGDSALYLCASSLRQGDSPLHFGNGTRLTVT.

The rearrangement uses TRBV18 and TRBJ1-2; tentatively, D is TRBD1 (6 bases). The CDR3 length is 13 residues. CDR1 is KGHSH and CDR2 is LQKENI in the germline V gene. Trimming removed 5 bases from V and 3 bases from J, with 10 bases in between. The CDR3 sequence: CASSTSGDYGYTF. In nucleotides, the CDR3 is TGTGCCAGCTCAACCTCAGGGGACTATGGCTACACCTTC.

V is TRBV5-4 and J is TRBJ1-2; 10 bases are a match to TRBD1. CDR1 is SGHNT, CDR2 YYREEE, per germline (reference sequence). V was clipped by 0 bases and J by 4 bases; unmatched bases: 6. This CDR3 contains 16 residues. CDR3 coding DNA: TGTGCCAGCAGCTTGGAGCCGGGACAGGGGTTCTATGGCTACACCTTC. This encodes CASSLEPGQGFYGYTF. Full variable domain (outside the CDR3, taken from reference TRBV5-4 and TRBJ1-2): ETGVTQSPTHLIKTRGQQVTLRCSSQSGHNTVSWYQQALGQGPQFIFQYYREEENGRGNFPPRFSGLQFPNYSSELNVNALELDDSALYLCASSLEPGQGFYGYTFGSGTRLTVV.

This clone was found a few times. J is TRBJ2-3 and V is TRBV24-1, with 7 bases matching TRBD2. The CDR3 has 16 residues. Germline lookup yields CDR1 KGHDR and CDR2 SFDVKD. V gave up 3 bases and J gave up 1 base; unmatched junction bases: 6. The CDR3 DNA reads as TGTGCCACCAGTGATCCCTGGCGGGAGCGCACAGATACGCAGTATTTT. Amino acid sequence: CATSDPWRERTDTQYF.

This chain uses TRBV5-1 with TRBJ2-3; 14 bases are shared with TRBD2. CDR1 and CDR2 (germline): SGHRS, YFSETQ. This CDR3 has 18 residues. With V trimmed by 4 bases and J by 3 bases, 10 bases remained unmatched. The CDR3 loop is CASSPRLAGGVRTDTQYF. The CDR3 DNA reads TGCGCCAGCAGCCCCCGACTAGCGGGGGGGGTACGGACAGATACGCAGTATTTT. The complete variable domain, with remaining parts taken from reference TRBV5-1 and TRBJ2-3, reads KAGVTQTPRYLIKTRGQQVTLSCSPISGHRSVSWYQQTPGQGLQFLFEYFSETQRNKGNFPGRFSGRQFSNSRSEMNVSTLELGDSALYLCASSPRLAGGVRTDTQYFGPGTRLTVL.

The V and J genes are TRBV11-3 and TRBJ1-1, with TRBD1 identical over 8 bases. Losses at the gene ends were 5 bases for V and 5 bases for J; bases not matched to a gene: 7. The CDR3 totals 14 residues. CDR1 and CDR2 (germline): SGHNT, YENEEA. As DNA, the CDR3 is TGTGCCAGCAGCATCTCCAGGGGGCATACTGAAGCTTTCTTT. Translated: CASSISRGHTEAFF.

The sample holds a few counts of this clone. This chain uses TRBV7-9 with TRBJ1-1, with 7 positions matching TRBD1. Germline CDR1 and CDR2: SEHNR and FQNEAQ (reference sequence). V gave up 5 bases and J gave up 4 bases; unmatched junction bases: 7. CDR3 length: 14 amino acids. Written as DNA, the CDR3 is TGTGCCAGCAGCCGGGCAGGGGGTGCCACTGAAGCTTTCTTT. Its translation: CASSRAGGATEAFF.

The chain combines TRBV6-5 with TRBJ1-2; TRBD1 aligns across 7 bases. V was pared by 7 bases and J by 3 bases, with 11 bases of the junction left unmatched. This CDR3 contains 15 residues. Per germline, CDR1 MNHEY and CDR2 SVGAGI. CDR3 loop: CASKVAGTADYGYTF. The CDR3 DNA follows: TGTGCCAGCAAGGTGGCAGGGACAGCAGACTATGGCTACACCTTC.

This clone occurred once. The rearrangement links TRBV29-1 to TRBJ1-1, with D possibly TRBD1 on 6 matching bases. CDR1 SQVTM and CDR2 ANQGSEA come from the germline V gene. V was shortened by 7 bases and J by 5 bases, with 26 bases between the two germline ends. The CDR3 is 16 amino acids. The CDR3 DNA reads TGCAGCGCAAACGGTGGGGGGGCAGGGGCAAGGACTGAAGCTTTCTTT. This gives the protein CSANGGGAGARTEAFF.

Only a few counts were recorded for this clone. The V and J genes are TRBV28 and TRBJ1-5; TRBD1 agrees at 8 bases. The junction had 5 bases not matched to a gene; V was cut back by 6 bases and J by 7 bases. Germline V lookup: CDR1 MDHEN, CDR2 SYDVKM. This CDR3 has 13 amino acids. CDR3 amino acids: CASRPGGRQPQHF. CDR3 DNA: TGTGCCAGCAGACCAGGGGGCAGGCAGCCCCAGCATTTT. Supplemented by reference TRBV28 and TRBJ1-5, the full variable domain reads DVKVTQSSRYLVKRTGEKVFLECVQDMDHENMFWYRQDPGLGLRLIYFSYDVKMKEKGDIPEGYSVSREKKERFSLILESASTNQTSMYLCASRPGGRQPQHFGDGTRLSIL.

The V gene is TRBV2, the J gene TRBJ1-1, with a weak D call TRBD1 (6 bases). The germline V gene encodes CDR1 SNHLY and CDR2 FYNNEI. This CDR3 has 11 residues. The germline V and J ends were trimmed by 3 bases and 7 bases, with 6 bases remaining between them. The CDR3 DNA reads as TGTGCCAGCAGTGACAGGGGTGAAGCTTTCTTT. This codes for CASSDRGEAFF.

The J gene is TRBJ1-4, the V gene TRBV2; D ambiguous. The germline gives CDR1 SNHLY, CDR2 FYNNEI. This CDR3 is built from 13 residues. With 3 bases removed from V and 7 bases from J, the gap between germline ends came to 9 bases. DNA of the CDR3: TGTGCCAGCAGTGACCGGAGGGCTGAAAAACTGTTTTTT. Amino acid sequence: CASSDRRAEKLFF.

The chain links TRBV19 to TRBJ2-5; D might be TRBD2 (7 bases). Germline V gene lookup returns CDR1 LNHDA and CDR2 SQIVND (reference sequence). This CDR3 is 15 amino acids long. V lost 10 bases to trimming and J lost 3 bases, with 21 bases between them. The CDR3 region is CATLVGGALKETQYF. DNA of the CDR3: TGTGCCACTCTCGTGGGGGGGGCCCTTAAAGAGACCCAGTACTTC.

The sample holds a few counts of this clone. The chain is built from TRBV6-5 and TRBJ1-2, with 7 bases matching TRBD1. There are 15 residues in the CDR3. The V and J ends lost 6 bases and 9 bases, in that order; junction bases with no gene match: 16. CDR1 is MNHEY and CDR2 is SVGAGI in the germline V gene. CDR3 protein: CASSEPRQGSMRYTF. The CDR3 nucleotides read TGTGCCAGCAGCGAGCCTAGACAGGGTAGTATGCGCTACACCTTC.

The chain couples TRBV27 to TRBJ1-4; 7 bases match TRBD1. The germline V gene encodes CDR1 MNHEY and CDR2 SMNVEV (reference sequence). This CDR3 contains 18 residues. After removal of 4 bases from V and 4 bases from J, the junction contained 15 bases not matched to a gene. DNA of the CDR3: TGTGCCAGCAGTTCCTCGTGGACAGGCGCCTCTTTTAATGAAAAACTGTTTTTT. It encodes CASSSSWTGASFNEKLFF.

This clone showed up just once. This rearrangement joins TRBV7-9 to TRBJ1-3, with TRBD1 matching 7 bases. This CDR3 spans 18 amino acids. V lost 5 bases, J lost 0 bases, and 13 bases stayed unmatched. CDR1 and CDR2 from the germline V gene are SEHNR and FQNEAQ (reference sequence). CDR3 nucleotide sequence: TGTGCCAGCAGCCGAGAATCGCTGGCAGGGGGCTCTGGAAACACCATATATTTT. It codes for CASSRESLAGGSGNTIYF.